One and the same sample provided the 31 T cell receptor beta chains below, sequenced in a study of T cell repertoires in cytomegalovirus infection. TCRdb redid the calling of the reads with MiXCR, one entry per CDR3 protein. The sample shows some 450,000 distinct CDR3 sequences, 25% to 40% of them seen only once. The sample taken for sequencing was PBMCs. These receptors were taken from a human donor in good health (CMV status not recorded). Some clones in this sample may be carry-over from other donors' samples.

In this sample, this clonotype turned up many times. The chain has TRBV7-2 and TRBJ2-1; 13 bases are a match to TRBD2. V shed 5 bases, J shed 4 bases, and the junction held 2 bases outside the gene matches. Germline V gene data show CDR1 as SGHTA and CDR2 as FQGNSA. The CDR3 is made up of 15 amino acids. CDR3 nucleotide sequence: TGTGCCAGCAGCCCGGGACTAGCGGGGTACAATGAGCAGTTCTTC. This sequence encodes CASSPGLAGYNEQFF.

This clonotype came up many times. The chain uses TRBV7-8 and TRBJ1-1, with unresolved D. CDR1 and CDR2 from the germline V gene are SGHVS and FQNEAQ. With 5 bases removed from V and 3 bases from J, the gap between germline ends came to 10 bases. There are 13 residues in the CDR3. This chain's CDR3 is CASSTTTDTEAFF. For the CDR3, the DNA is TGTGCCAGCAGCACAACGACCGACACTGAAGCTTTCTTT. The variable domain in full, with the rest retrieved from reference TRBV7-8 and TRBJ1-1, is GAGVSQSPRYKVAKRGQDVALRCDPISGHVSLFWYQQALGQGPEFLTYFQNEAQLDKSGLPSDRFFAERPEGSVSTLKIQRTQQEDSAVYLCASSTTTDTEAFFGQGTRLTVV.

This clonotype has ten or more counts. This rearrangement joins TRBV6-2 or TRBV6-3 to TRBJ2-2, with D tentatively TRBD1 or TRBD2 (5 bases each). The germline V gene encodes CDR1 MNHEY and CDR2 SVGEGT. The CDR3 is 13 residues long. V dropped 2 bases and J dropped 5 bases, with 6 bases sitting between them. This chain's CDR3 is CASSYGGTGELFF. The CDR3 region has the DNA TGTGCCAGCAGTTACGGGGGAACCGGGGAGCTGTTTTTT.

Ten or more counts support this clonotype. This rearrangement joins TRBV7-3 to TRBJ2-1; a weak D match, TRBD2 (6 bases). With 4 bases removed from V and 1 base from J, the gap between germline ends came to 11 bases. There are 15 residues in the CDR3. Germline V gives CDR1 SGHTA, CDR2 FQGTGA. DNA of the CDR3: TGTGCCAGCAGCTCGTCACGGGGGTCCTACAATGAGCAGTTCTTC. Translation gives CASSSSRGSYNEQFF.

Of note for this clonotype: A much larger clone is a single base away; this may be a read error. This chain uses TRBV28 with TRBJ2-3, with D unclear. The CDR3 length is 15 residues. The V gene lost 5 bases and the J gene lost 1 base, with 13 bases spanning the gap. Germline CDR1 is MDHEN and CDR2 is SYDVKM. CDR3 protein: CASSPSVQGTDTQYF. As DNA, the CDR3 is TGTGCCAGCAGTCCTTCGGTCCAGGGCACAGATACGCAGTATTTT.

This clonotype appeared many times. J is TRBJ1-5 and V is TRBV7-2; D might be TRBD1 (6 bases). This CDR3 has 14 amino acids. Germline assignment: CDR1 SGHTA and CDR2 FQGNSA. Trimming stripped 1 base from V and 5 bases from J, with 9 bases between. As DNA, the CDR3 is TGTGCCAGCAGCTTAGAACAGGGAGATCAGCCCCAGCATTTT. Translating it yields CASSLEQGDQPQHF.

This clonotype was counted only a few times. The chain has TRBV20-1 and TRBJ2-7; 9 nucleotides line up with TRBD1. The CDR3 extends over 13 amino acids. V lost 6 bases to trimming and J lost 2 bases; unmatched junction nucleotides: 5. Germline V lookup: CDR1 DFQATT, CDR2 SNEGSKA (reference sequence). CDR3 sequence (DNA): TGCAGTGCCAAGGACAGGGGTCCCTACGAGCAGTACTTC. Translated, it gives CSAKDRGPYEQYF.

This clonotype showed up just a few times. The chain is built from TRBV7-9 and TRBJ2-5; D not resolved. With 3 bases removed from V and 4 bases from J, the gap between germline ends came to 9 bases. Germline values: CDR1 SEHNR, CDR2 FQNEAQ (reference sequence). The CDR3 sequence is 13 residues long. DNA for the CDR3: TGTGCCAGCAGCTTGACCCTCGTAGAGACCCAGTACTTC. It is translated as CASSLTLVETQYF. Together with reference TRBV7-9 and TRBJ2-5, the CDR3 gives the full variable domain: DTGVSQNPRHKITKRGQNVTFRCDPISEHNRLYWYRQTLGQGPEFLTYFQNEAQLEKSRLLSDRFSAERPKGSFSTLEIQRTEQGDSAMYLCASSLTLVETQYFGPGTRLLVL.

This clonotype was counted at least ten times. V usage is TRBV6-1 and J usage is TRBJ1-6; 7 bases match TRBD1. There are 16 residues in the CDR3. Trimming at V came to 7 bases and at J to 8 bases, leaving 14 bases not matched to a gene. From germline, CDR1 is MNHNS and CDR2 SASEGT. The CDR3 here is CASTPPGTGADSPLHF. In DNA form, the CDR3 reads TGTGCCAGCACTCCCCCGGGAACAGGGGCAGATTCACCCCTCCACTTT.

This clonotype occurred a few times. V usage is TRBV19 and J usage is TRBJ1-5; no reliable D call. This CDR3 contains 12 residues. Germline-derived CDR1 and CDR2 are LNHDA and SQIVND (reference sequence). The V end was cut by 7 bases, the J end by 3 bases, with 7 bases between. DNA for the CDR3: TGTGCCAGTACCATCCCCAATCAGCCCCAGCATTTT. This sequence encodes CASTIPNQPQHF.

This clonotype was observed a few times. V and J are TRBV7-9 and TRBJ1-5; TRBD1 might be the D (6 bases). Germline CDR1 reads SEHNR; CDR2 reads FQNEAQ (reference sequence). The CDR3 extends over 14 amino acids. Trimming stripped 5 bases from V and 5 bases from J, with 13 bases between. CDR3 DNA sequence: TGTGCCAGCAGCCCAGCGGGGGGGCATCAGCCCCAGCATTTT. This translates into CASSPAGGHQPQHF.

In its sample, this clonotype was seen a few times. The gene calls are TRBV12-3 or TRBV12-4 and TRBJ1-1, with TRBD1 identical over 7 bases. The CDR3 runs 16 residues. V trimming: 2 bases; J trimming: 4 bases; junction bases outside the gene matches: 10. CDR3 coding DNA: TGTGCCAGCAGTTTACTAGGGACAGCAACAGGCACTGAAGCTTTCTTT. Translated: CASSLLGTATGTEAFF.

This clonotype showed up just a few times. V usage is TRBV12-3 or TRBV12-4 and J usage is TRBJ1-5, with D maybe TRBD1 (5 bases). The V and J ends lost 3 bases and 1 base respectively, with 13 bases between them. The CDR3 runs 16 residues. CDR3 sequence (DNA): TGTGCCAGCAGTTTTGGGGGGGGAGGGAGCAATCAGCCCCAGCATTTT. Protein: CASSFGGGGSNQPQHF.

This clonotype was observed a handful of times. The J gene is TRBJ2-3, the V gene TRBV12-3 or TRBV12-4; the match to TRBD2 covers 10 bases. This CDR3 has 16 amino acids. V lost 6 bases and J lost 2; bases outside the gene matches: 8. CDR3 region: CASSQPSGGFTDTQYF. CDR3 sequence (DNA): TGTGCCAGCAGCCAACCTAGCGGGGGATTCACAGATACGCAGTATTTT.

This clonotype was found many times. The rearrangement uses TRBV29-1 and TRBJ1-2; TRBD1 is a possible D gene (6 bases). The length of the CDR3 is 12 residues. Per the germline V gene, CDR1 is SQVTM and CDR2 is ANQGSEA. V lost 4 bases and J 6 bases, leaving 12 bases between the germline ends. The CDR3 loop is CSVGGAGDGYTF. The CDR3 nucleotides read TGCAGCGTTGGAGGAGCAGGGGATGGCTACACCTTC.

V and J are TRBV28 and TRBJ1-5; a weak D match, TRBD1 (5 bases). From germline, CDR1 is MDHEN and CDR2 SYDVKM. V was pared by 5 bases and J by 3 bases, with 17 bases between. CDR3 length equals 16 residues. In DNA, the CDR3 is TGTGCCAGCAGTCCCAGGACGGGGCAAAACAATCAGCCCCAGCATTTT. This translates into CASSPRTGQNNQPQHF.

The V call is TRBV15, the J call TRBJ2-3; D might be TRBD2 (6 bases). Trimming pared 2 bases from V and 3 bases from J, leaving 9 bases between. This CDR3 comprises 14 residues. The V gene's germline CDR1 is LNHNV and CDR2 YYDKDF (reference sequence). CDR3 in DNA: TGTGCCACCAGCAGACCGGGGACTACAGATACGCAGTATTTT. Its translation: CATSRPGTTDTQYF.

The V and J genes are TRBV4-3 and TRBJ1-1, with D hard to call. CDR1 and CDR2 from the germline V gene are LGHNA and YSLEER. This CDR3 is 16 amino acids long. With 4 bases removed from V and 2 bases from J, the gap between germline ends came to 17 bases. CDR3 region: CASSPRVGRTNTEAFF. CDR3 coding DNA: TGCGCCAGCAGCCCTCGAGTAGGACGGACTAACACTGAAGCTTTCTTT.

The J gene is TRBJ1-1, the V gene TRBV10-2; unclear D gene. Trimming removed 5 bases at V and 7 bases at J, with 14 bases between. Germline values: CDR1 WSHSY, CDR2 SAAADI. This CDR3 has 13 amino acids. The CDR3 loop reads CASSRGTVVEAFF. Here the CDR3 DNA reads TGCGCCAGCAGTAGAGGCACCGTGGTTGAAGCTTTCTTT.

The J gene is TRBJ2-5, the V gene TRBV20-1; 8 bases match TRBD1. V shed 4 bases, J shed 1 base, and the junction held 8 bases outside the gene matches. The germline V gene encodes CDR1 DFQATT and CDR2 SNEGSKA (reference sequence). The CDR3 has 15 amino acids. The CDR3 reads CSATSQQGVQETQYF. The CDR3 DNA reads TGCAGTGCTACCTCCCAACAGGGGGTCCAAGAGACCCAGTACTTC.

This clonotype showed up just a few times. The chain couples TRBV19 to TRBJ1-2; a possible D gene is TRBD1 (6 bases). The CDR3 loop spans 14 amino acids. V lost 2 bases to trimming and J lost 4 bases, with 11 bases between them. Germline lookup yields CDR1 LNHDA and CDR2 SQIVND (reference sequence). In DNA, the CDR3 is TGTGCCAGTAGTATACGGGACACATTCTATGGCTACACCTTC. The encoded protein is CASSIRDTFYGYTF.

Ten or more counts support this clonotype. CDR3 amino acids: CASSGTGVPNEQFF. For the CDR3, the DNA is TGTGCCAGCAGTGGGACAGGGGTACCCAATGAGCAGTTCTTC. The rearrangement uses TRBV12-3 or TRBV12-4 and TRBJ2-1; 10 bases fit TRBD1. V shed 5 bases, J shed 6 bases, and the junction held 4 bases outside the gene matches. CDR3 length equals 14 residues.

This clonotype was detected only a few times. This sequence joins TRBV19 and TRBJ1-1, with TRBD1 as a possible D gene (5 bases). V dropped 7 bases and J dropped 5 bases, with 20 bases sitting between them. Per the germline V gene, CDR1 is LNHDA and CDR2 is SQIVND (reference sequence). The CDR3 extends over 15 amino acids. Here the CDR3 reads CASTYTYRLNTEAFF. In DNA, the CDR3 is TGTGCCAGTACCTACACATACAGGCTCAATACTGAAGCTTTCTTT. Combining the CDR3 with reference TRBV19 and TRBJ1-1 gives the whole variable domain DGGITQSPKYLFRKEGQNVTLSCEQNLNHDAMYWYRQDPGQGLRLIYYSQIVNDFQKGDIAEGYSVSREKKESFPLTVTSAQKNPTAFYLCASTYTYRLNTEAFFGQGTRLTVV.

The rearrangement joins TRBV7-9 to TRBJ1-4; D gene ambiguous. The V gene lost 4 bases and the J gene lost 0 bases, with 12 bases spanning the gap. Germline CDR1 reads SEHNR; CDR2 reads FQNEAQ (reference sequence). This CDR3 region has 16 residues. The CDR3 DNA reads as TGTGCCAGCAGCTCAGTAATGATTGCAACTAATGAAAAACTGTTTTTT. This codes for CASSSVMIATNEKLFF.

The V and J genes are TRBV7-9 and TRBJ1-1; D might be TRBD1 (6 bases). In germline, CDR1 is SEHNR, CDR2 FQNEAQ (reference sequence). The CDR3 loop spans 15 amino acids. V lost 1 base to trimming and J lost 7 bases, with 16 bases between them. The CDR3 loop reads CASSLGSWGAVEAFF. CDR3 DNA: TGTGCCAGCAGCTTAGGGTCGTGGGGGGCCGTTGAAGCTTTCTTT.

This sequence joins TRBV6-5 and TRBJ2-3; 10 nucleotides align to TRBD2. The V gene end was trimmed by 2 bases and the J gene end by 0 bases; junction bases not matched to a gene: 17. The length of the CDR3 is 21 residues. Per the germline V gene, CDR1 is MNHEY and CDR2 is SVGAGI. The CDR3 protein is CASSYPTVAGGRPLSTDTQYF. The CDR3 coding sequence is TGTGCCAGCAGTTACCCGACGGTAGCGGGGGGCCGTCCTCTTAGCACAGATACGCAGTATTTT.

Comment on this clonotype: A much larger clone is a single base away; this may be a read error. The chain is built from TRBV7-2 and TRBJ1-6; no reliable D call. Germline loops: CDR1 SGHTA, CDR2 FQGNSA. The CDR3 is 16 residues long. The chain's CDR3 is CASSLAGFLYNSPHHF. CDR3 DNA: TGTGCCAGCAGCTTAGCGGGATTTTTATATAATTCACCCCACCACTTT. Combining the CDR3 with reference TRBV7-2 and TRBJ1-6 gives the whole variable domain GAGVSQSPSNKVTEKGKDVELRCDPISGHTALYWYRQSLGQGLEFLIYFQGNSAPDKSGLPSDRFSAERTGGSVSTLTIQRTQQEDSAVYLCASSLAGFLYNSPHHFGNGTRLTVT.

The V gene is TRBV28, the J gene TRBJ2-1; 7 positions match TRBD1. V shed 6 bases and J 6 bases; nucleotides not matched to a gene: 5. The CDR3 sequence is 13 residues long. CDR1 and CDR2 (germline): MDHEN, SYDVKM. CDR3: CASSLQGFNEQFF. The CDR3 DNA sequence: TGTGCCAGCAGCTTACAGGGGTTCAATGAGCAGTTCTTC.

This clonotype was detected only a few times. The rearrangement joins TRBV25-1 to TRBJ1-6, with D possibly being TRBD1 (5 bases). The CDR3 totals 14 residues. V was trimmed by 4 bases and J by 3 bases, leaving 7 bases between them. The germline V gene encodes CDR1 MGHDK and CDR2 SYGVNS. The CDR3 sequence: CASSGGDYNSPLHF. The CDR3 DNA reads TGTGCCAGCAGTGGAGGGGACTATAATTCACCCCTCCACTTT.

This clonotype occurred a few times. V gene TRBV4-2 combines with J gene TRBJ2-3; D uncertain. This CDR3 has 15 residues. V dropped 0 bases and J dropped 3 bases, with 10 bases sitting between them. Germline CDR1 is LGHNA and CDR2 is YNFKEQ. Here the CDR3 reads CASSQEWQPTDTQYF. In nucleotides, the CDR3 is TGTGCCAGCAGCCAAGAATGGCAACCTACAGATACGCAGTATTTT.

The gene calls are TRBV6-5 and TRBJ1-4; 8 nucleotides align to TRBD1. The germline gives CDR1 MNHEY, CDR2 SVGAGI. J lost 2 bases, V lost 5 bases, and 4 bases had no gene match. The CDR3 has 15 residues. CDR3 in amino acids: CASSRNRGTNEKLFF. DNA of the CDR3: TGTGCCAGCAGTAGAAACAGGGGGACTAATGAAAAACTGTTTTTT.